The following is a T cell receptor beta chain sequence with its context. The antigen remains undetermined. The sample originates from a study of T cell repertoires in cytomegalovirus infection. Study-wide background: Recently described HLA-C-restricted plus well-studied HLA-B-restricted CMV epitopes were used. An indication of both CMV infection and matching HLA type came from public TCR beta signatures.

Overall study findings and caveats: CMV carriers having the relevant HLA were flagged by cumulative public TCR beta family frequency.

TCRdb recomputed calls from the reads with MiXCR, one row per CDR3 protein. This sample has 300,000 to 400,000 distinct CDR3 sequences; 20% to 25% occur once, and the top ten carry 13%. The source material was cultured PBMCs, sampled from culture after CMV antigen stimulation. The sequence was collected from a human donor in good health (CMV status not recorded). Some clones in this sample may be carry-over from other donors' samples.

Here the CDR3 DNA reads TGCGCCAGCAGCCCTTATAGCGGGAGACGTTACAATGAGCAGTTCTTC. Translated, it gives CASSPYSGRRYNEQFF. V gene TRBV4-1 combines with J gene TRBJ2-1; 9 bases match TRBD2. Looked up from germline, CDR1 is MGHRA and CDR2 is YSYEKL. The CDR3 contains 16 residues. The V segment lost 4 bases and the J segment 4 bases; nucleotides outside the gene matches: 8.